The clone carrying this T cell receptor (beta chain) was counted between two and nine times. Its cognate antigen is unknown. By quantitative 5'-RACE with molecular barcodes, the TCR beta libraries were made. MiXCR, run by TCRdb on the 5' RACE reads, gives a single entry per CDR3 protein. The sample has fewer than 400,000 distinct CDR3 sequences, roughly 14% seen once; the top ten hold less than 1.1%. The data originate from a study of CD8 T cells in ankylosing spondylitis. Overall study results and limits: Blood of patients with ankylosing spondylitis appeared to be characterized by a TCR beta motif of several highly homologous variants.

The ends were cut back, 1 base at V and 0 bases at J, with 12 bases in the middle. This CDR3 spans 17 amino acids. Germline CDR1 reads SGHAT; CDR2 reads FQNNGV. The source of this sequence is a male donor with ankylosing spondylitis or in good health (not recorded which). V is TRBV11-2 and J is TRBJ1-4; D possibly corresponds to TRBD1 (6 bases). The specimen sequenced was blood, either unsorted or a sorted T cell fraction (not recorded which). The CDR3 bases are TGTGCCAGCAGCTTAGGGACAGTTTATGCAACTAATGAAAAACTGTTTTTT. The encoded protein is CASSLGTVYATNEKLFF.